This T cell receptor beta chain was documented in a study of read filtering for tumor transcriptome and immune sequencing. From 350 to 500 ng of RNA, a library with molecular barcoded alpha/delta and beta/gamma adaptors was made. MiXCR was run by TCRdb on the reads, yielding one entry per CDR3 protein. There are tens of thousands of distinct CDR3 sequences in the sample; roughly 19% occur only once, and over 12% lies in the top ten. V lost 0 bases, J lost 0 bases, and 11 bases stayed unmatched. CDR1 and CDR2 (germline): MNHEY, SVGAGI. This CDR3 spans 21 amino acids. This clonotype has ten or more counts.

The source material was a population of CD138-negative cells sorted from bone marrow. The receptor's source is a donor at least 40 years old with multiple myeloma. The gene calls are TRBV6-5 and TRBJ2-1, with 13 bases that match TRBD2. CDR3 in DNA: TGTGCCAGCAGTTACTCGATGCCGGGACTAGCGGGGCAGAGCTCCTACAATGAGCAGTTCTTC. Translation: CASSYSMPGLAGQSSYNEQFF.